Presented here are 32 T cell receptor beta chains from one specimen sequenced in a study of Graves' ophthalmopathy and Graves' hyperthyroidism. Amplification from RNA transcripts yielded the TCR beta CDR3 regions. The first-round RT-PCR employed HTBI primers together with the Qiagen OneStep RT-PCR kit. A multiplex PCR was then performed as the second round. TCRdb redid the calling of the multiplex PCR reads with MiXCR, one entry per CDR3 protein. The sample lists over 500,000 distinct CDR3 sequences; about 20% were seen once. Sample: peripheral blood. The source is a woman aged 18 to 35 with stable Graves' hyperthyroidism. Some clones in this sample may be carry-over from other donors' samples.

This clonotype was detected ten times or more. V usage is TRBV7-8 and J usage is TRBJ2-7; the D is unclear. V lost 6 bases and J 6 bases, leaving 18 bases between the germline ends. This CDR3 has 14 amino acids. Germline CDR1 is SGHVS and CDR2 is FQNEAQ. The CDR3 protein is CASSEFVGSLEQYF. In DNA form, the CDR3 reads TGTGCCAGCAGTGAGTTTGTAGGAAGCCTCGAGCAGTACTTC. Complete variable domain (other parts from reference TRBV7-8 and TRBJ2-7): GAGVSQSPRYKVAKRGQDVALRCDPISGHVSLFWYQQALGQGPEFLTYFQNEAQLDKSGLPSDRFFAERPEGSVSTLKIQRTQQEDSAVYLCASSEFVGSLEQYFGPGTRLTVT.

This clonotype was detected many times. The V gene is TRBV7-3, the J gene TRBJ2-5; a possible D gene is TRBD2 (6 bases). Germline values: CDR1 SGHTA, CDR2 FQGTGA. The CDR3 spans 17 residues. The V and J ends lost 5 bases and 4 bases respectively, with 23 bases between them. The CDR3 is CASSPRGGTTNGETQYF. The DNA for the CDR3 is TGTGCCAGCAGCCCCCGTGGCGGGACCACAAATGGAGAGACCCAGTACTTC.

This clonotype appeared many times. The CDR3 reads CASTLSVGTEAFF. The CDR3, as DNA: TGTGCCAGCACTCTCTCGGTGGGCACTGAAGCTTTCTTT. The genes are TRBV12-3 or TRBV12-4 and TRBJ1-1; no definite D call. This CDR3 has 13 amino acids. Deletions cut 7 bases from V and 4 bases from J, with 13 bases between.

This chain links TRBV2 with TRBJ2-7; 9 nucleotides match TRBD1. This CDR3 contains 14 residues. With 6 bases clipped from V and 6 bases from J, the junction kept 9 bases outside the gene matches. CDR1 and CDR2 from the germline V gene are SNHLY and FYNNEI. CDR3: CASRGPGQGFEQYF. The CDR3 nucleotides are TGTGCCAGCAGGGGGCCGGGACAGGGTTTCGAGCAGTACTTC.

The CDR3 region is CASSFTKDRSGEQYF. Here the CDR3 DNA reads TGTGCCAGCAGTTTTACCAAGGACAGGTCCGGCGAGCAGTACTTC. V gene TRBV12-3 or TRBV12-4 combines with J gene TRBJ2-7; 7 bases map to TRBD1. The ends lost 3 bases at V and 6 bases at J; junction bases unmatched: 11. This CDR3 has 15 residues.

This clonotype has a count of ten or more. V gene TRBV27 combines with J gene TRBJ2-7; D ambiguous. V lost 3 bases and J lost 0, with 9 bases in between. This CDR3 comprises 14 residues. Germline V gives CDR1 MNHEY, CDR2 SMNVEV (reference sequence). The DNA of the CDR3 is TGTGCCAGCAGTTTCAGCGTAAACTCCTACGAGCAGTACTTC. It encodes CASSFSVNSYEQYF.

This clonotype was counted at least ten times. J is TRBJ1-1 and V is TRBV12-3 or TRBV12-4; D remains ambiguous. V lost 2 bases and J lost 7, with 5 bases in between. This CDR3 region has 11 residues. CDR3 protein: CASSLFHEAFF. The DNA of the CDR3 is TGTGCCAGCAGTTTATTTCATGAAGCTTTCTTT.

This clonotype came up many times. V usage is TRBV12-3 or TRBV12-4 and J usage is TRBJ1-2; TRBD1 aligns across 10 bases. After removal of 4 bases from V and 5 bases from J, the junction contained 10 bases not matched to a gene. The CDR3 covers 16 residues. DNA of the CDR3: TGTGCCAGCAGTTGGTTGTGGCCGGGACAGGGGTATGGCTACACCTTC. It specifies CASSWLWPGQGYGYTF.

This clonotype was found many times. The V and J genes are TRBV20-1 and TRBJ2-5, with 9 bases fitting TRBD1. The trim removed 1 base at V and 5 bases at J, leaving 11 bases unmatched. The germline gives CDR1 DFQATT, CDR2 SNEGSKA (reference sequence). The CDR3 is made up of 16 amino acids. CDR3 residues: CSARGLWDRDGETQYF. The DNA of the CDR3 is TGCAGTGCTAGAGGATTGTGGGACAGGGATGGTGAGACCCAGTACTTC.

CDR3 protein: CASSPGWDRSIQYF. The CDR3 DNA sequence: TGTGCCAGCAGCCCGGGTTGGGACAGAAGCATTCAGTACTTC. The gene calls are TRBV3-1 and TRBJ2-4; TRBD1 matches at 7 bases. V shed 4 bases and J 9 bases; nucleotides not matched to a gene: 9. Germline V gene sequence: CDR1 LGHDT, CDR2 YNNKEL (reference sequence). The length of the CDR3 is 14 residues.

This clonotype has at least ten counts. The chain carries TRBV11-3 and TRBJ2-7, with 9 bases lining up with TRBD1. The V and J ends lost 2 bases and 1 base, in that order; junction bases with no gene match: 9. Germline values: CDR1 SGHNT, CDR2 YENEEA. The CDR3 has 17 amino acids. This chain's CDR3 is CASSLLYRGQRSYEQYF. In DNA form, the CDR3 reads TGTGCCAGCAGCTTATTGTACAGGGGGCAACGATCCTACGAGCAGTACTTC.

The chain recombines TRBV28 with TRBJ1-2; weak D call: TRBD1 (6 bases). From germline, CDR1 is MDHEN and CDR2 SYDVKM. The CDR3 covers 13 residues. The ends were cut back, 6 bases at V and 6 bases at J, with 14 bases in the middle. CDR3 region: CASSFGGANGYTF. In nucleotides, the CDR3 is TGTGCCAGCAGCTTTGGGGGGGCGAATGGCTACACCTTC.

The chain carries TRBV29-1 and TRBJ2-7; weak D call: TRBD2 (6 bases). Per the germline V gene, CDR1 is SQVTM and CDR2 is ANQGSEA. The CDR3 loop spans 13 amino acids. Trimming took off 4 bases at V and 6 bases at J, with 16 bases between the two ends. The CDR3 reads CSVGQALGGEQYF. The CDR3, as DNA: TGCAGCGTTGGGCAGGCCTTGGGGGGCGAGCAGTACTTC.

This clonotype has a count of ten or more. The CDR3 loop reads CSALPGGYDEQYF. The CDR3 nucleotides are TGCAGTGCTCTCCCAGGAGGGTACGACGAGCAGTACTTC. The J gene is TRBJ2-7, the V gene TRBV20-1; possible D gene TRBD2, 6 bases. V was trimmed by 5 bases and J by 5 bases, leaving 16 bases between them. The CDR3 runs to 13 residues. Germline V CDR1 and CDR2: DFQATT, SNEGSKA (reference sequence).

Only a few counts were recorded for this clonotype. This chain links TRBV9 with TRBJ2-1, with 7 bases matching TRBD2. This CDR3 has 15 residues. The germline V gene encodes CDR1 SGDLS and CDR2 YYNGEE. With 0 bases clipped from V and 7 bases from J, the junction kept 7 bases outside the gene matches. This CDR3 is CASSVESGGSNEQFF. The CDR3 DNA is TGTGCCAGCAGCGTAGAGTCGGGGGGTAGTAATGAGCAGTTCTTC.

V is TRBV15 and J is TRBJ2-5; D may be TRBD1 or TRBD2 (5 bases each). CDR1 is LNHNV and CDR2 is YYDKDF in the germline V gene (reference sequence). V shed 5 bases and J shed 1 base, with 5 bases lying between them. This CDR3 has 12 amino acids. The DNA of the CDR3 is TGTGCCACCAGCGGGGGCCAAGAGACCCAGTACTTC. This encodes CATSGGQETQYF.

This clonotype was counted a few times. V gene TRBV6-1 combines with J gene TRBJ1-6, with D perhaps matching TRBD1 (6 bases). V lost 10 bases, J lost 10 bases, and 17 bases lay in between. The CDR3 runs to 13 residues. Germline V gene data show CDR1 as MNHNS and CDR2 as SASEGT. CDR3 sequence reads: CATSRDIRSPLHF. DNA for the CDR3: TGTGCCACATCCCGGGACATTCGATCACCCCTCCACTTT.

This clonotype showed up many times. This rearrangement joins TRBV7-8 to TRBJ1-5, with 7 positions matching TRBD1. This CDR3 spans 16 amino acids. With V trimmed by 4 bases and J by 0 bases, 6 bases remained unmatched. Germline V gives CDR1 SGHVS, CDR2 FQNEAQ. DNA for the CDR3: TGTGCCAGCAGCTCGCTCCAGGGGGATAGCAATCAGCCCCAGCATTTT. Translated, it gives CASSSLQGDSNQPQHF.

The sample holds many counts of this clonotype. V is TRBV12-3 or TRBV12-4 and J is TRBJ1-1; D is unclear. V gave up 1 base and J gave up 4 bases, with 10 bases separating them. The CDR3 has 14 amino acids. CDR3 bases: TGTGCCAGCAGTTTAGTTGGGCTAGGCACTGAAGCTTTCTTT. This encodes CASSLVGLGTEAFF.

Turning to this clonotype: Since a much larger clone is just one base distant, this may be a read error. This rearrangement joins TRBV27 to TRBJ1-2; 10 nucleotides match TRBD1. The CDR3 extends over 17 amino acids. Germline V gene sequence: CDR1 MNHEY, CDR2 SMNVEV (reference sequence). This CDR3 is CAISFGGQGPDLYGYTF. The DNA of the CDR3 is TGTGCCATCAGTTTCGGGGGACAGGGGCCAGATCTCTATGGCTACACCTTC.

The CDR3 region is CASSLRYLPNQPQHF. CDR3 DNA: TGTGCCAGCAGTTTACGTTACCTACCTAATCAGCCCCAGCATTTT. This chain connects TRBV12-3 or TRBV12-4 to TRBJ1-5; D remains unclear. The CDR3 runs to 15 residues. The germline V and J ends were trimmed by 2 bases and 4 bases, with 12 bases remaining between them.

The V gene is TRBV7-8, the J gene TRBJ1-2; TRBD1 is a possible D gene (6 bases). Deletions cut 5 bases from V and 6 bases from J, with 19 bases between. The CDR3 consists of 15 residues. The germline V gene encodes CDR1 SGHVS and CDR2 FQNEAQ. This CDR3 is CASSLLNTGLDGYTF. CDR3 DNA: TGTGCCAGCAGCCTACTAAATACAGGGCTTGATGGCTACACCTTC.

The rearrangement links TRBV30 to TRBJ1-2; D might be TRBD1 (5 bases). The CDR3 has 13 amino acids. The germline CDR1 and CDR2 sequences are GTSNPN and SVGIG (reference sequence). V dropped 0 bases and J dropped 5 bases, with 10 bases sitting between them. CDR3 protein: CAWSVGGGYGYTF. For the CDR3, the DNA is TGTGCCTGGAGTGTAGGTGGGGGTTATGGCTACACCTTC.

The chain uses TRBV4-1 and TRBJ2-7; no firm D call. CDR1 and CDR2 (germline): MGHRA, YSYEKL. Trimming cost V 1 base and J 2 bases, with 9 bases left between them. The CDR3 sequence is 14 residues long. The CDR3 spells CASSQGSGTYEQYF. The DNA of the CDR3 is TGCGCCAGCAGCCAAGGATCCGGAACCTACGAGCAGTACTTC.

This clonotype was detected ten times or more. The rearrangement uses TRBV6-1 and TRBJ2-7; D is undetermined. The CDR3 is made up of 11 amino acids. V was shortened by 6 bases and J by 6 bases, with 9 bases between the two germline ends. In germline, CDR1 is MNHNS, CDR2 SASEGT. Here the CDR3 reads CASSALGEQYF. The CDR3 DNA reads TGTGCCAGCAGCGCCTTGGGCGAGCAGTACTTC.

The CDR3, as DNA: TGTGCCAGCAGCTTAGTCCCAAGGGGTTCACCCCTCCACTTT. Amino acid sequence: CASSLVPRGSPLHF. The chain employs TRBV11-2 and TRBJ1-6; perhaps TRBD1 as D (5 bases). Germline CDR1 is SGHAT and CDR2 is FQNNGV. The CDR3 is 14 residues long. The ends were cut back, 1 base at V and 9 bases at J, with 10 bases in the middle.

This clonotype came up a few times. This sequence joins TRBV6-1 and TRBJ1-2; the D gene is possibly TRBD1 (5 bases). CDR1 is MNHNS, CDR2 SASEGT, per germline. The germline V and J ends were trimmed by 6 bases and 2 bases, with 10 bases remaining between them. This CDR3 comprises 13 residues. CDR3 amino acids: CASRPRVNYGYTF. Here the CDR3 DNA reads TGTGCCAGCAGGCCCAGGGTAAACTATGGCTACACCTTC.

The rearrangement links TRBV6-5 to TRBJ1-2, with TRBD1 matching 8 bases. From germline, CDR1 is MNHEY and CDR2 SVGAGI. CDR3 length: 16 amino acids. The V segment lost 2 bases and the J segment 6 bases; nucleotides outside the gene matches: 11. CDR3 protein: CASSYPMSGGDDGYTF. The CDR3 DNA sequence: TGTGCCAGCAGTTACCCTATGTCAGGGGGCGATGATGGCTACACCTTC.

The chain has TRBV6-1 and TRBJ2-7, with TRBD2 as a possible D gene (7 bases). Germline loops: CDR1 MNHNS, CDR2 SASEGT. V was trimmed by 11 bases and J by 1 base, leaving 15 bases between them. CDR3 length: 13 amino acids. The CDR3 sequence is CASKAGASYEQYF. The DNA for the CDR3 is TGTGCCTCTAAGGCGGGGGCGTCCTACGAGCAGTACTTC.

V is TRBV11-2 and J is TRBJ2-2; D perhaps matches TRBD2 (5 bases). The CDR3 spans 13 residues. The V and J ends lost 5 bases and 4 bases respectively, with 8 bases between them. CDR1 is SGHAT and CDR2 is FQNNGV in the germline V gene. The CDR3 loop reads CASSERATGELFF. The CDR3 coding sequence is TGTGCCAGCAGCGAGAGGGCCACCGGGGAGCTGTTTTTT. The full variable domain, its missing parts supplied by reference TRBV11-2 and TRBJ2-2, is EAGVAQSPRYKIIEKRQSVAFWCNPISGHATLYWYQQILGQGPKLLIQFQNNGVVDDSQLPKDRFSAERLKGVDSTLKIQPAKLEDSAVYLCASSERATGELFFGEGSRLTVL.

This clonotype was counted only a few times. This chain joins TRBV27 and TRBJ1-2; the match to TRBD1 covers 11 bases. The CDR3 extends over 15 amino acids. J was trimmed by 0 bases and V by 6 bases; bases with no gene match: 3. Germline CDR1 is MNHEY and CDR2 is SMNVEV (reference sequence). In DNA form, the CDR3 reads TGTGCCAGCAGCCCGGGACAGGGGGCTAACTATGGCTACACCTTC. This translates into CASSPGQGANYGYTF.

This clonotype was seen at least ten times. V usage is TRBV6-5 and J usage is TRBJ1-2; TRBD1 might be the D (6 bases). Trimming stripped 8 bases from V and 4 bases from J, with 17 bases between. The CDR3 totals 14 residues. Germline assignment: CDR1 MNHEY and CDR2 SVGAGI. The CDR3 loop is CASLGWGASYGYTF. The CDR3 DNA reads TGTGCCAGCCTGGGTTGGGGGGCTTCCTATGGCTACACCTTC.